The 16 T cell receptor beta chains below come from one sample, sequenced in a study of monozygotic twins with inflammatory bowel disease. TCRdb reprocessed the 5' RACE reads and reports one entry per CDR3 protein, with no DNA. The specimen's table records more than 350,000 distinct CDR3 sequences. The sequencing input was blood. All receptors come from a human donor with ulcerative colitis or Crohn's disease, or a healthy co-twin of an affected twin (not recorded which).

The CDR3 loop reads CASSFPDRVQYEQYF. This chain connects TRBV5-6 to TRBJ2-7; TCRdb indicates TRBD1, and absent DNA this call remains unverified. Germline V CDR1 and CDR2: SGHDT, YYEEEE. This CDR3 is built from 15 residues.

V and J are TRBV3-1 and TRBJ1-1. Germline V gene lookup returns CDR1 LGHDT and CDR2 YNNKEL (reference sequence). CDR3 length: 12 residues. CDR3 loop: CASSYSQAVAFF.

The chain employs TRBV7-9 and TRBJ2-1; TCRdb lists TRBD2, though no DNA is available to test this call. The germline V gene encodes CDR1 SEHNR and CDR2 FQNEAQ (reference sequence). The CDR3 extends over 15 amino acids. CDR3 protein: CASAKAGGPYNEQFF.

The chain couples TRBV6-1 to TRBJ1-3; lacking DNA, the TRBD1 call made by TCRdb goes unchecked. Per germline, CDR1 MNHNS and CDR2 SASEGT. This CDR3 has 15 residues. This CDR3 reads CASSPPRAEGNTIYF.

The rearrangement links TRBV12-3 or TRBV12-4 to TRBJ2-1. The CDR3 is 13 residues long. The CDR3 sequence is CASCGSSYNEQFF.

The chain links TRBV5-4 to TRBJ1-2; TCRdb's D gene call, TRBD1, goes unchecked for lack of DNA. Germline V gene lookup returns CDR1 SGHNT and CDR2 YYREEE (reference sequence). The CDR3 loop spans 14 amino acids. CDR3 in amino acids: CASSLKGWGDGYTF.

The chain recombines TRBV20-1 with TRBJ2-1; TCRdb picks TRBD2, but there is no DNA to check that call. The germline V gene has CDR1 DFQATT and CDR2 SNEGSKA (reference sequence). CDR3 length: 16 residues. CDR3 residues: CSARDGEAGVSGEQFF.

The chain uses TRBV18 and TRBJ2-2; TCRdb reports TRBD1, a call that lacks DNA to check it against. Germline loops: CDR1 KGHSH, CDR2 LQKENI. The CDR3 totals 19 residues. CDR3: CASSLWMIIGTGDSGELFF.

The gene calls are TRBV6-1 and TRBJ1-2. This CDR3 region has 15 residues. Per the germline V gene, CDR1 is MNHNS and CDR2 is SASEGT. The CDR3 here is CASSEGTAALYGYTF.

The chain couples TRBV6-2 or TRBV6-3 to TRBJ1-1; TCRdb selects TRBD1, and the lack of DNA leaves this call unchecked. The CDR3 contains 13 residues. The germline CDR1 and CDR2 sequences are MNHEY and SVGEGT. The CDR3 is CASSYYPGTEAFF.

The V gene is TRBV7-3, the J gene TRBJ2-1; TCRdb reports TRBD2, a call that lacks DNA to check it against. The CDR3 has 15 amino acids. Germline V gene data show CDR1 as SGHTA and CDR2 as FQGTGA. CDR3 protein: CASSQLAGGQNEQFF.

This chain uses TRBV6-2 or TRBV6-3 with TRBJ2-5; TCRdb's D call, TRBD2, is unchecked because there is no DNA. The CDR3 runs 15 residues. Germline V gene sequence: CDR1 MNHEY, CDR2 SVGEGT. The CDR3 here is CASSYKAGAWETQYF.

This chain uses TRBV9 with TRBJ2-1; TCRdb gives TRBD1 as the D gene, but with no DNA this cannot be confirmed. CDR3 size: 15 residues. CDR1 is SGDLS and CDR2 is YYNGEE in the germline V gene. This chain's CDR3 is CASSEQGSSYNEQFF.

V usage is TRBV27 and J usage is TRBJ2-7; TCRdb picks TRBD1, but there is no DNA to check that call. CDR3 length: 15 amino acids. The V gene's germline CDR1 is MNHEY and CDR2 SMNVEV (reference sequence). The CDR3 protein is CASSPGVGRSYEQYF.

V gene TRBV7-9 combines with J gene TRBJ2-3. This CDR3 region has 17 residues. Per germline, CDR1 SEHNR and CDR2 FQNEAQ (reference sequence). CDR3 loop: CASSLGRLAGGTDTQYF.

The chain couples TRBV6-1 to TRBJ1-1; the D call from TCRdb, TRBD1, cannot be confirmed without DNA. Germline V CDR1 and CDR2: MNHNS, SASEGT. The CDR3 is made up of 13 amino acids. CDR3 protein: CASTDGGRNEAFF.